The 5 T cell receptor beta chains given below trace back to one sample, sequenced in a study of blood T cell repertoires in COVID-19. The data were produced by immunoSEQ multiplex PCR, yet TCRdb's version contains in-frame clones alone and is incomplete. The repertoire consists of under 250,000 clones, with roughly 85% occurring once and the leading ten covering approximately 4.8%. Source material: PBMCs or T cells enriched from blood (not recorded which). Receptor source: a woman in her fifties or sixties who had been exposed to COVID-19.

The CDR3 nucleotides are TGTGCCAGCTTAAGGGATACAGGTTTTACTGAAGCTTTCTTT. It is translated as CASLRDTGFTEAFF. The chain employs TRBV2 and TRBJ1-1; TRBD1 might be the D (5 bases). V lost 8 bases, J lost 5 bases, and 18 bases lay in between. The CDR3 is 14 amino acids. In germline, CDR1 is SNHLY, CDR2 FYNNEI.

The chain employs TRBV6-2 or TRBV6-3 and TRBJ2-7, with D unresolved. Germline CDR1 is MNHEY and CDR2 is SVGEGT. CDR3 size: 14 residues. Trimming cost V 2 bases and J 0 bases, with 8 bases left between them. The CDR3 DNA is TGTGCCAGCAGTTACGACACGAGCTCCTACGAGCAGTACTTC. It translates to CASSYDTSSYEQYF.

The chain is built from TRBV24-1 and TRBJ1-1, with a tentative D call TRBD1 (6 bases). CDR1 and CDR2 (germline): KGHDR, SFDVKD. Trimming stripped 4 bases from V and 8 bases from J, with 10 bases between. There are 12 residues in the CDR3. As DNA, the CDR3 is TGTGCCACCAGTGACCGGCAGGGGGAAGCTTTCTTT. Translation: CATSDRQGEAFF.

The V gene is TRBV4-1, the J gene TRBJ1-1, with D maybe TRBD1 (6 bases). The CDR3 runs 13 residues. From germline, CDR1 is MGHRA and CDR2 YSYEKL. Trimming took off 10 bases at V and 0 bases at J, with 12 bases between the two ends. The CDR3 nucleotides read TGCGCCACCTCGGACAGCATGAACACTGAAGCTTTCTTT. This translates into CATSDSMNTEAFF.

Notes on this clone: This may stem from a read error, because a much larger clone lies one nucleotide away. Other DNA variants within this sample encode the same CDR3. The V call is TRBV7-8, the J call TRBJ1-3; D ambiguous. This CDR3 is 15 amino acids long. Trimming cost V 1 base and J 5 bases, with 12 bases left between them. The germline CDR1 and CDR2 sequences are SGHVS and FQNEAQ. The CDR3 region is CASSLVGTDRNTIYF. The CDR3, as DNA: TGTGCCAGCAGCTTAGTTGGAACAGATAGAAACACCATATATTTT.